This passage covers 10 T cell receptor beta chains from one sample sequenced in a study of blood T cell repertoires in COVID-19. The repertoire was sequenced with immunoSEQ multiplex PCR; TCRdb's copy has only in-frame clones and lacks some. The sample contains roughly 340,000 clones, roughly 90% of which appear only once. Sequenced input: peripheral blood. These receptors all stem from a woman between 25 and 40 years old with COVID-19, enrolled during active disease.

Written as DNA, the CDR3 is TGTGCCAGCAGCTTAGGGAGGTTCCGCGAGCAGTACGTC. Encoded protein: CASSLGRFREQYV. This chain uses TRBV7-8 with TRBJ2-7; tentatively, D is TRBD2 (5 bases). Trimming cost V 1 base and J 6 bases, with 10 bases left between them. Germline assignment: CDR1 SGHVS and CDR2 FQNEAQ. The CDR3 extends over 13 amino acids.

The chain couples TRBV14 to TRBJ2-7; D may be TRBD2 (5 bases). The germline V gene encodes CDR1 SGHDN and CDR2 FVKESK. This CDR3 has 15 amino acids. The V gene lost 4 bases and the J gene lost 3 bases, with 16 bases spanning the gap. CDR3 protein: CASSPIFGNHYEQYF. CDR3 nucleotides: TGTGCCAGCAGCCCCATCTTCGGGAATCACTACGAGCAGTACTTC.

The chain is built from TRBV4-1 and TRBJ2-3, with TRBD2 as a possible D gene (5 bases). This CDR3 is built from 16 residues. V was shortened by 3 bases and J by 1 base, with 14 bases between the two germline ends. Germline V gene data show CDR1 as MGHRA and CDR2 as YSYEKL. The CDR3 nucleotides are TGCGCCAGCAGCCACATCGAAGGGCGGGGCACAGATACGCAGTATTTT. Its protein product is CASSHIEGRGTDTQYF.

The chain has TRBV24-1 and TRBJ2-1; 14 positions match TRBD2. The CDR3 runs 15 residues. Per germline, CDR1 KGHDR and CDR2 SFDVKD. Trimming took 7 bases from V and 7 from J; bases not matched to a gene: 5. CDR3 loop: CATRPGLAGVNEQFF. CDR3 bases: TGTGCCACCAGACCGGGACTAGCGGGAGTAAATGAGCAGTTCTTC.

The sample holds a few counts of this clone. CDR3 nucleotide sequence: TGTGCCAGCAGCTTAGTGGCGGTGAACACTGAAGCTTTCTTT. This gives the protein CASSLVAVNTEAFF. The chain combines TRBV7-2 with TRBJ1-1; D call uncertain. The V end was cut by 1 base, the J end by 0 bases, with 6 bases between. The germline CDR1 and CDR2 sequences are SGHTA and FQGNSA. This CDR3 has 14 amino acids.

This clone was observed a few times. CDR3 nucleotide sequence: TGCGCCAGCAGCCAAGGTCAGGGCAATGAGCAGTTCTTC. Its translation: CASSQGQGNEQFF. The rearrangement joins TRBV4-3 to TRBJ2-1; D is perhaps TRBD1 (5 bases). Looked up from germline, CDR1 is LGHNA and CDR2 is YSLEER. V lost 1 base to trimming and J lost 6 bases, with 7 bases between them. This CDR3 region has 13 residues.

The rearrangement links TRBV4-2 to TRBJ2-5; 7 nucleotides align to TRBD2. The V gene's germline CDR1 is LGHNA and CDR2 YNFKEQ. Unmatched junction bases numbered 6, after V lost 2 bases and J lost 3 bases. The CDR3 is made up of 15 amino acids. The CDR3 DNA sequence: TGTGCCAGCAGCCAATACGTTGGGGGGGAAGAGACCCAGTACTTC. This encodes CASSQYVGGEETQYF.

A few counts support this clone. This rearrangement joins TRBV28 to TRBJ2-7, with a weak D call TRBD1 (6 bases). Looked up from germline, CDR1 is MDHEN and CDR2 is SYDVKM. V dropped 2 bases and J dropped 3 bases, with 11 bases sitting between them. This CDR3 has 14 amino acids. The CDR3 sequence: CASSLISRGYEQYF. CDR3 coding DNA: TGTGCCAGCAGTTTAATCTCCAGGGGCTACGAGCAGTACTTC.

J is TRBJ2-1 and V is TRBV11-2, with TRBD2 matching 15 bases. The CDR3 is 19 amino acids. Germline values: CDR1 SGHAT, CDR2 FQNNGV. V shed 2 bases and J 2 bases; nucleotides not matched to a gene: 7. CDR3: CASSLIGTSGRMPYNEQFF. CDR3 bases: TGTGCCAGCAGCTTAATTGGGACTAGCGGGAGGATGCCCTACAATGAGCAGTTCTTC.

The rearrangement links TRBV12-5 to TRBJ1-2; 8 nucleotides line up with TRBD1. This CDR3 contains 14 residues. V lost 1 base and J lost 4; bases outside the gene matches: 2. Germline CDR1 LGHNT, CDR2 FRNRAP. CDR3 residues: CASGLATGVYGYTF. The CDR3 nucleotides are TGTGCTAGTGGTTTGGCGACAGGGGTCTATGGCTACACCTTC.